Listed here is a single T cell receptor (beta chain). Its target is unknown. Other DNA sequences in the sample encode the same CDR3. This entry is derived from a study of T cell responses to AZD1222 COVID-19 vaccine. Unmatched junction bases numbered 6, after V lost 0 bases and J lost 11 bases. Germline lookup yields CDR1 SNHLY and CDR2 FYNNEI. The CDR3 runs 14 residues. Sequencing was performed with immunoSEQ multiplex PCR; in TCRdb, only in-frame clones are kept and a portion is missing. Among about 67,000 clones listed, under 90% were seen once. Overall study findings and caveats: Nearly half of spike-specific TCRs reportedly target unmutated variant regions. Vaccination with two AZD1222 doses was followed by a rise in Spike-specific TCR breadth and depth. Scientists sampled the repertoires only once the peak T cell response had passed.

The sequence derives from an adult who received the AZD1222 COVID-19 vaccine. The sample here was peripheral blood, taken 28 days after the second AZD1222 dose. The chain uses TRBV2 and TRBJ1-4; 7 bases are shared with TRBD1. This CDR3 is CASSEARGTEKLFF. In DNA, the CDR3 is TGTGCCAGCAGTGAAGCGCGGGGGACAGAGAAACTGTTTTTT.